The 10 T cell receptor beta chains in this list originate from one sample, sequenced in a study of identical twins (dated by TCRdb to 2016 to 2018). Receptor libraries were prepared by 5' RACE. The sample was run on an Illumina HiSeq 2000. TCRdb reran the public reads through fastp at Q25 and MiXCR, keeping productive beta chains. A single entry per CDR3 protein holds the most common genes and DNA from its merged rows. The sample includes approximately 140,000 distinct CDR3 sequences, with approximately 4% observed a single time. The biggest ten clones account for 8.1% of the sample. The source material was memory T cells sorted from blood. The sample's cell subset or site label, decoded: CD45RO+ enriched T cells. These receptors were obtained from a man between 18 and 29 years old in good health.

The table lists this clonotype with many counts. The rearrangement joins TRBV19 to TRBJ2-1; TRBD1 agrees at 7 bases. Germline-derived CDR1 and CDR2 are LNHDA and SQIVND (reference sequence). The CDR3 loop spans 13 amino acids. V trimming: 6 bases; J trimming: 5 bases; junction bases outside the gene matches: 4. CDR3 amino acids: CASSRGTDNEQFF. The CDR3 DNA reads TGTGCCAGTAGCCGAGGGACAGACAATGAGCAGTTCTTC.

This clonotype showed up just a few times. The CDR3 DNA is TGTGCCAGCAGCTTAGAGCGAGCGGACGCCAAAAACATTCAGTACTTC. It specifies CASSLERADAKNIQYF. The genes are TRBV7-8 and TRBJ2-4; TRBD2 is a possible D gene (5 bases). This CDR3 is 16 amino acids long. Germline V gene lookup returns CDR1 SGHVS and CDR2 FQNEAQ. V shed 1 base and J shed 1 base, with 11 bases lying between them.

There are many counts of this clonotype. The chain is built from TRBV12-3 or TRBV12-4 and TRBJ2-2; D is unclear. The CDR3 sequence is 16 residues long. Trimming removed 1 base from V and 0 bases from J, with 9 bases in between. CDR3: CASSLELLSNTGELFF. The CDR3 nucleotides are TGTGCCAGCAGTTTAGAACTACTCTCGAACACCGGGGAGCTGTTTTTT.

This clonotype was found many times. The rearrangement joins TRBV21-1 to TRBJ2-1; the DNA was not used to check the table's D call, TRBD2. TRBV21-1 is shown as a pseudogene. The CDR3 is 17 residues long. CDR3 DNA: TGTGCCAGCAGCAAGTGGACTAGCGGGAGCTCCTACAATGAGCAGTTCTTC. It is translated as CASSKWTSGSSYNEQFF.

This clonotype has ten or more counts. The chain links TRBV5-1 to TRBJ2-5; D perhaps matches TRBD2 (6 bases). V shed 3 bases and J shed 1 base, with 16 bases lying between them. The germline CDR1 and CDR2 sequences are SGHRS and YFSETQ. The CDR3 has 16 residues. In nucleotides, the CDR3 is TGCGCCAGCAGCTCCCGGGGAGCGGGCCTCCAAGAGACCCAGTACTTC. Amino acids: CASSSRGAGLQETQYF.

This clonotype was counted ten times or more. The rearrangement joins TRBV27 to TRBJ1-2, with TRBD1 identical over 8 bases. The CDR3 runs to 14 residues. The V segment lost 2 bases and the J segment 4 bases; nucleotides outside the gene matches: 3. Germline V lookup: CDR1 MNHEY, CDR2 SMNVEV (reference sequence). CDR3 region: CASSLTTGVYGYTF. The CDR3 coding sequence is TGTGCCAGCAGTTTAACGACAGGGGTCTATGGCTACACCTTC.

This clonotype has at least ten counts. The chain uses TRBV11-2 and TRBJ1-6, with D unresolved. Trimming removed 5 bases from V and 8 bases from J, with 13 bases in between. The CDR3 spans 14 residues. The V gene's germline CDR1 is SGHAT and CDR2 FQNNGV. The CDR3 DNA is TGTGCCAGCAGCCTGTCCCCCGGGGATTCACCCCTCCACTTT. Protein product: CASSLSPGDSPLHF.

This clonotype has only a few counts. In DNA form, the CDR3 reads TGCGCCAGCAGCTTGTCCCTCGTCCAAGAGACCCAGTACTTC. Amino acid sequence: CASSLSLVQETQYF. This chain connects TRBV5-1 to TRBJ2-5, with no clear D. With 1 base removed from V and 1 base from J, the gap between germline ends came to 8 bases. This CDR3 region has 14 residues. Germline V gene sequence: CDR1 SGHRS, CDR2 YFSETQ.

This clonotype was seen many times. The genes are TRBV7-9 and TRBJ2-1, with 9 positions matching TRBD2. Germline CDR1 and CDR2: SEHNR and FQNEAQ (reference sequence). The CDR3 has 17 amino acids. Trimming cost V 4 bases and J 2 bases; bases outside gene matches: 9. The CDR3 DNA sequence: TGTGCCAGCAGCTGGGGGGCGGTAGCGGGAGCCTACAATGAGCAGTTCTTC. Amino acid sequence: CASSWGAVAGAYNEQFF.

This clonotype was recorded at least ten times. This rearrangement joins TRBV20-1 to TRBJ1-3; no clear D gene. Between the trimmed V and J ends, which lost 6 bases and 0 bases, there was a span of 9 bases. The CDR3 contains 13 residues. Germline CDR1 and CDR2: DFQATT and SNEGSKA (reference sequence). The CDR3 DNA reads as TGCAGTGCGATCCGGGGCTCTGGAAACACCATATATTTT. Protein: CSAIRGSGNTIYF.